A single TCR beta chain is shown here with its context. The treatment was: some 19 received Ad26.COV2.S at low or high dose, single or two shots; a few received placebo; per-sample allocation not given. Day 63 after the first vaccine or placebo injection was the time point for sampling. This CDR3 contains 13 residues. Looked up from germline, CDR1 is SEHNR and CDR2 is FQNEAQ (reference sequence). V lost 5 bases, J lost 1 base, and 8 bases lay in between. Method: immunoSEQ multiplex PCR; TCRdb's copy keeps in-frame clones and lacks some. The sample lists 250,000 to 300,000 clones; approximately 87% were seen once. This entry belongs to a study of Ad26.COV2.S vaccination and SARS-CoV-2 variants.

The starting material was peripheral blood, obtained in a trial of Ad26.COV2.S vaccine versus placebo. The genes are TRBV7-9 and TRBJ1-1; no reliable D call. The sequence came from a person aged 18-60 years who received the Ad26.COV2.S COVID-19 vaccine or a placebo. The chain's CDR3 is CASSQTQNTEAFF. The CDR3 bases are TGTGCCAGCAGCCAGACACAGAACACTGAAGCTTTCTTT.